These 13 T cell receptor beta chains came from one sample sequenced in a study of cytomegalovirus exposure and HLA in healthy donors. In the PCR, 60 Vbeta and 13 Jbeta primers were used. TCRdb's table, derived via immunoSEQ multiplex PCR, lists solely in-frame clones and lacks some. The table shows about 97,000 clones, with approximately 85% occurring only once. Sequencing input: PBMCs. The receptors here all came from a man aged 40-49 years in good health and CMV-seropositive.

The rearrangement uses TRBV7-9 and TRBJ1-3; 8 nucleotides match TRBD1. Trimming removed 8 bases from V and 4 bases from J; junction bases left unmatched: 13. From germline, CDR1 is SEHNR and CDR2 FQNEAQ (reference sequence). The CDR3 spans 16 residues. The DNA of the CDR3 is TGTGCCAGCGTCAAACAGGGGGGCTTGTCCGGAAACACCATATATTTT. Amino acids: CASVKQGGLSGNTIYF.

This clone was seen a handful of times. The chain couples TRBV28 to TRBJ1-3; D remains unclear. Germline V gives CDR1 MDHEN, CDR2 SYDVKM. The CDR3 is 15 amino acids. The V end was cut by 4 bases, the J end by 2 bases, with 12 bases between. CDR3 sequence (DNA): TGTGCCAGCAGTTCGCCTAGCGAGGCTGGAAACACCATATATTTT. Translating it yields CASSSPSEAGNTIYF.

V is TRBV5-4 and J is TRBJ2-7; D is possibly TRBD1 (6 bases). The CDR3 is 15 residues long. In germline, CDR1 is SGHNT, CDR2 YYREEE (reference sequence). Trimming took 4 bases from V and 0 from J, leaving 14 bases between them. The DNA for the CDR3 is TGTGCCAGCAGCCCAGGGGAAAAGGGCTCCTACGAGCAGTACTTC. Amino acids: CASSPGEKGSYEQYF.

The chain joins TRBV27 to TRBJ2-1; TRBD2 aligns across 9 bases. The CDR3 has 15 amino acids. Germline loops: CDR1 MNHEY, CDR2 SMNVEV (reference sequence). Trimming cost V 4 bases and J 8 bases; bases outside gene matches: 9. The chain's CDR3 is CASSYIAGVQDEQFF. The CDR3 DNA reads as TGTGCCAGCAGTTATATAGCGGGAGTTCAGGATGAGCAGTTCTTC.

V gene TRBV18 combines with J gene TRBJ1-3; the D gene is possibly TRBD1 (6 bases). Germline CDR1 KGHSH, CDR2 LQKENI. V was cut by 6 bases and J by 0 bases, with 18 bases left in between. The CDR3 has 17 amino acids. The CDR3 here is CASSPSGTLSSGNTIYF. The CDR3 DNA is TGTGCCAGCTCCCCCAGCGGGACACTCAGCTCTGGAAACACCATATATTTT.

J is TRBJ1-2 and V is TRBV19, with a possible D match to TRBD1 (5 bases). Trimming took 5 bases from V and 4 from J, leaving 8 bases between them. The germline V gene has CDR1 LNHDA and CDR2 SQIVND (reference sequence). The CDR3 consists of 12 residues. CDR3 DNA sequence: TGTGCCAGTAGTCCCCAGGGCTATGGCTACACCTTC. This encodes CASSPQGYGYTF. The full variable domain, in which reference TRBV19 and TRBJ1-2 provide the parts outside the CDR3, is DGGITQSPKYLFRKEGQNVTLSCEQNLNHDAMYWYRQDPGQGLRLIYYSQIVNDFQKGDIAEGYSVSREKKESFPLTVTSAQKNPTAFYLCASSPQGYGYTFGSGTRLTVV.

This chain joins TRBV18 and TRBJ2-2, with D possibly being TRBD2 (5 bases). Germline CDR1 is KGHSH and CDR2 is LQKENI. The CDR3 is 15 amino acids. V was shortened by 3 bases and J by 4 bases, with 12 bases between the two germline ends. CDR3 sequence: CASSPRTELTGELFF. The CDR3 DNA follows: TGTGCCAGCTCACCGAGGACTGAACTCACCGGGGAGCTGTTTTTT.

The genes are TRBV9 and TRBJ1-3; D remains ambiguous. Trimming cost V 0 bases and J 2 bases, with 12 bases left between them. CDR3 length equals 16 residues. From germline, CDR1 is SGDLS and CDR2 YYNGEE. The CDR3 coding sequence is TGTGCCAGCAGCGTAGGAGGGAAGCACGCTGGAAACACCATATATTTT. It is translated as CASSVGGKHAGNTIYF.

This clone was seen only a few times. The V call is TRBV28, the J call TRBJ2-2; a possible D gene is TRBD2 (5 bases). The germline gives CDR1 MDHEN, CDR2 SYDVKM. CDR3 size: 16 residues. V shed 0 bases and J shed 0 bases, with 8 bases lying between them. The CDR3 sequence is CASSLWPAANTGELFF. CDR3 in DNA: TGTGCCAGCAGTTTATGGCCAGCGGCGAACACCGGGGAGCTGTTTTTT.

In DNA, the CDR3 is TGTGCCAGCAGCCTCGGGACTGGCGAGCAGTTCTTC. Encoded protein: CASSLGTGEQFF. V gene TRBV2 combines with J gene TRBJ2-1; weak D call: TRBD2 (6 bases). The CDR3 has 12 amino acids. In germline, CDR1 is SNHLY, CDR2 FYNNEI. Deletions cut 6 bases from V and 10 bases from J, with 13 bases between.

The rearrangement joins TRBV10-3 to TRBJ1-3, with D unclear. Germline V CDR1 and CDR2: ENHRY, SYGVKD. CDR3 length: 14 amino acids. Between the trimmed V and J ends, which lost 3 bases and 0 bases, there was a span of 6 bases. CDR3 region: CAISDMSSGNTIYF. CDR3 DNA sequence: TGTGCCATCAGTGATATGAGCTCTGGAAACACCATATATTTT.

The gene calls are TRBV11-2 and TRBJ2-1; D gene unclear. V lost 1 base, J lost 6 bases, and 7 bases lay in between. The CDR3 contains 13 residues. CDR1 SGHAT and CDR2 FQNNGV come from the germline V gene. CDR3 DNA sequence: TGTGCCAGCAGCTTAGGACTCACCAATGAGCAGTTCTTC. Its protein is CASSLGLTNEQFF.

A few counts support this clone. V gene TRBV5-1 combines with J gene TRBJ2-7; a weak D match, TRBD1 (6 bases). Germline V gene lookup returns CDR1 SGHRS and CDR2 YFSETQ. V lost 4 bases and J 5 bases, leaving 10 bases between the germline ends. The CDR3 totals 12 residues. CDR3 residues: CASSIGGNEQYF. For the CDR3, the DNA is TGCGCCAGCAGCATTGGGGGCAACGAGCAGTACTTC.